The 13 T cell receptor beta chains listed next were all sequenced from one sample in a study of OX40 agonist ivuxolimab in advanced cancers. Only in-frame clones appear in the TCRdb table, and some are missing; sequencing was by immunoSEQ multiplex PCR. The sample has fewer than 85,000 clones, roughly 90% seen once. The specimen comprised CD4+ or CD8+ T cells sorted from blood, sampled in a trial of the OX40 agonist ivuxolimab. The source is an adult with an advanced solid tumor such as melanoma, head and neck, liver or kidney cancer.

This sequence joins TRBV10-1 and TRBJ2-7; D gene unclear. Germline CDR1 reads WNHNN; CDR2 reads SYGVQD (reference sequence). V lost 0 bases and J 2 bases, leaving 8 bases between the germline ends. The CDR3 covers 14 residues. The CDR3 coding sequence is TGCGCCAGCAGTGAGTCAGGTCCGGCCTACGAGCAGTACTTC. Translating it yields CASSESGPAYEQYF.

This chain connects TRBV2 to TRBJ2-4; D is undetermined. Germline CDR1 SNHLY, CDR2 FYNNEI. Trimming took 5 bases from V and 0 from J, leaving 8 bases between them. CDR3 length: 14 residues. The CDR3 loop is CASSIKAAKNIQYF. The DNA of the CDR3 is TGTGCCAGCAGTATCAAGGCAGCCAAAAACATTCAGTACTTC.

This sequence joins TRBV11-3 and TRBJ1-5, with unresolved D. This CDR3 spans 15 amino acids. Germline lookup yields CDR1 SGHNT and CDR2 YENEEA. V was cut by 3 bases and J by 2 bases, with 11 bases left in between. The CDR3 protein is CASSFAQRCNQPQHF. The CDR3 DNA reads as TGTGCCAGCAGCTTTGCACAGAGATGCAATCAGCCCCAGCATTTT.

V is TRBV2 and J is TRBJ1-2; D not resolved. The germline gives CDR1 SNHLY, CDR2 FYNNEI. The CDR3 runs 14 residues. The V end was cut by 2 bases, the J end by 6 bases, with 13 bases between. Here the CDR3 DNA reads TGTGCCAGCAGTGAACGCCGGGGAATGGATGGCTACACCTTC. Translated, it gives CASSERRGMDGYTF.

CDR3 nucleotides: TGTGCCAGCAGTTCGTACTTGACAGGGGGTGCCTATGGGCCCCAGCATTTT. As protein: CASSSYLTGGAYGPQHF. The chain links TRBV7-9 to TRBJ1-5, with 9 nucleotides matching TRBD1. Germline CDR1 SEHNR, CDR2 FQNEAQ (reference sequence). After removal of 6 bases from V and 9 bases from J, the junction contained 18 bases not matched to a gene. The CDR3 is 17 amino acids. The full variable domain, its missing parts supplied by reference TRBV7-9 and TRBJ1-5, is DTGVSQNPRHKITKRGQNVTFRCDPISEHNRLYWYRQTLGQGPEFLTYFQNEAQLEKSRLLSDRFSAERPKGSFSTLEIQRTEQGDSAMYLCASSSYLTGGAYGPQHFGDGTRLSIL.

V and J are TRBV5-1 and TRBJ2-1; TRBD2 matches at 7 bases. Germline CDR1 and CDR2: SGHRS and YFSETQ. Trimming took 0 bases from V and 5 from J; bases not matched to a gene: 14. The CDR3 is 18 residues long. The CDR3 protein is CASSLELLWVAGDNEQFF. In DNA, the CDR3 is TGCGCCAGCAGCTTGGAGTTGTTATGGGTGGCGGGAGACAATGAGCAGTTCTTC.

The chain carries TRBV7-2 and TRBJ2-5; D may be TRBD2 (6 bases). V lost 5 bases and J lost 5, with 12 bases in between. The CDR3 contains 13 residues. Germline CDR1 SGHTA, CDR2 FQGNSA. This CDR3 is CASSLGTVETQYF. The DNA for the CDR3 is TGTGCCAGCAGCCTTGGGACTGTGGAGACCCAGTACTTC.

This sequence joins TRBV18 and TRBJ2-3; maybe TRBD2 (6 bases). The CDR3 is 16 residues long. V was trimmed by 0 bases and J by 2 bases, leaving 12 bases between them. Germline CDR1 KGHSH, CDR2 LQKENI. The CDR3 loop is CASSPPVGGSTDTQYF. CDR3 in DNA: TGTGCCAGCTCACCACCGGTCGGGGGATCCACAGATACGCAGTATTTT.

The chain is built from TRBV7-6 and TRBJ2-7, with D possibly being TRBD1 or TRBD2 (5 bases each). CDR3 size: 15 residues. Germline CDR1 SGHVS, CDR2 FNYEAQ. V shed 1 base and J shed 5 bases, with 15 bases lying between them. The DNA of the CDR3 is TGTGCCAGCAGCTTAGGGGCAGGGACCGTCGACGAGCAGTACTTC. Protein: CASSLGAGTVDEQYF.

The chain joins TRBV9 to TRBJ1-4; the match to TRBD1 covers 9 bases. The J segment lost 4 bases and the V segment lost 3 bases, leaving 1 base of the junction unmatched. The CDR3 runs to 14 residues. Germline CDR1 is SGDLS and CDR2 is YYNGEE. The CDR3 DNA follows: TGTGCCAGCAGCGCGACAGGGGGTAATGAAAAACTGTTTTTT. Protein sequence: CASSATGGNEKLFF.

V usage is TRBV27 and J usage is TRBJ2-1; D remains ambiguous. Trimming left V 5 bases short and J 4 bases short, with 15 bases between. The germline CDR1 and CDR2 sequences are MNHEY and SMNVEV (reference sequence). The CDR3 covers 15 residues. DNA of the CDR3: TGTGCCAGCAGTCTAGGAGTAGATCAGTACAATGAGCAGTTCTTC. Protein: CASSLGVDQYNEQFF.

The rearrangement uses TRBV7-8 and TRBJ2-7, with D possibly being TRBD1 (6 bases). Trimming took off 1 base at V and 2 bases at J, with 21 bases between the two ends. This CDR3 contains 18 residues. Germline CDR1 is SGHVS and CDR2 is FQNEAQ. CDR3 nucleotides: TGTGCCAGCAGCTTAGTGCTTATAGGTTCCGGGACAACCTACGAGCAGTACTTC. Translated, it gives CASSLVLIGSGTTYEQYF.

The genes are TRBV7-2 and TRBJ1-1; tentative D call: TRBD1 (6 bases). This CDR3 is 13 amino acids long. Trimming stripped 8 bases from V and 4 bases from J, with 14 bases between. Germline CDR1 and CDR2: SGHTA and FQGNSA. The CDR3 nucleotides are TGTGCCAGCTCCTTACAGGGTAGCACTGAAGCTTTCTTT. Translation: CASSLQGSTEAFF.